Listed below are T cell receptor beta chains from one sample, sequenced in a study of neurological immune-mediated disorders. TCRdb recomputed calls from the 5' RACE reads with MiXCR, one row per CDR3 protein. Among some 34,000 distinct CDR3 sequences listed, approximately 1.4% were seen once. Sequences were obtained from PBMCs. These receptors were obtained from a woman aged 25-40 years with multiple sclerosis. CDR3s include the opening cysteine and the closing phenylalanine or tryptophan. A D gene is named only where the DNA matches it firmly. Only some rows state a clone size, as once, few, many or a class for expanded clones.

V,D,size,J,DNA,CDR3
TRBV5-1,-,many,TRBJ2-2,TGCGCCAGCAGCTTGGTAGATACCGGGGAGCTGTTTTTT,CASSLVDTGELFF
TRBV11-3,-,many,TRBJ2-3,TGTGCCAGCAGCCCGGCGTGGCCAGATACGCAGTATTTT,CASSPAWPDTQYF
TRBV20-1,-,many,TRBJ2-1,TGCAGTGTTTTTAGTTACAATGAGCAGTTCTTC,CSVFSYNEQFF
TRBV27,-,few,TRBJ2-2,TGTGCCAGCAGTTACATCAACAGGTTCGTCGGGGAGCTGTTTTTT,CASSYINRFVGELFF
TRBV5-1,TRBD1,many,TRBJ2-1,TGCGCCAGCAGCAGGTGGGGGACAGGGGAAAATGAGCAGTTCTTC,CASSRWGTGENEQFF
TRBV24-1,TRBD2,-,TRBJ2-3,TGTGCCACCAGTGATTCCTCCGGACTAGCGCCGCAGTATTTT,CATSDSSGLAPQYF
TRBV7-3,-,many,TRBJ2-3,TGTGCCAGCAGCTTAAATGGGGTTGCAGATACGCAGTATTTT,CASSLNGVADTQYF
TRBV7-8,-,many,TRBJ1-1,TGTGCCAGCAGCCTTAATAGGGGTAGGGACACTGAAGCTTTCTTT,CASSLNRGRDTEAFF
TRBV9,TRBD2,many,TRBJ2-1,TGTGCCAGCAGCTCGCCGGGACTAGTAGACGGTGAGCAGTTCTTC,CASSSPGLVDGEQFF
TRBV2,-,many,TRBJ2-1,TGTGCCAGCATCCCCGGAGAGGTCAATGAGCAGTTCTTC,CASIPGEVNEQFF
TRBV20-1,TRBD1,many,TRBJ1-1,TGCTGTGGTAGTAAGGGACAGGTTATCACTGAAGCTTTCTTT,CCGSKGQVITEAFF
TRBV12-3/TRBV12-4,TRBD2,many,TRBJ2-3,TGTGCCAGCAGTCCGGGACTAGCGAGGGCTACGCAGTATTTT,CASSPGLARATQYF
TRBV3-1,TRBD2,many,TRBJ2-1,TGTGCCAGCAGCCCACTAGCGTCCTACAATGAGCAGTTCTTC,CASSPLASYNEQFF
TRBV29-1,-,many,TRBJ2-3,TGCAGCGTTGGGAGGGGGAGCACAGATACGCAGTATTTT,CSVGRGSTDTQYF
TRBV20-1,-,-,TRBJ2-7,TGCAGTGCTGGACTGACTGCCTACGAGCAGTACTTC,CSAGLTAYEQYF
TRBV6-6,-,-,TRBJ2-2,TGTGCCAGCAGTGGCAGTGGTGGCGGGGAGCTGTTTTTT,CASSGSGGGELFF
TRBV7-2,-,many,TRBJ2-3,TGTGCCGGGGGGAGCACAGATACGCAGTATTTT,CAGGSTDTQYF